The 10 T cell receptor beta chains given below trace back to one sample, sequenced in a study of vaccination and CD4 T cells after COVID-19. The assay that was used to sequence DNA from cultured CD4+ T cells was the Oncomine TCR Beta short-read assay. TCRdb reprocessed the PCR reads with MiXCR, giving one entry per CDR3 protein. The data contain roughly 7,400 distinct CDR3 sequences, around 49% of them singletons. These receptors lack a known antigen. Specified treatment: roughly 10-day PBMC culture with coronavirus spike peptide pools or control peptides (ViraFEST assay). CD4+ T cells that came from the unexposed donor were collected before the COVID-19 pandemic (2011-2018). The sample taken for sequencing was CD4+ T cells from blood, cultured in vitro. The receptors originated from a human donor in good health.

This chain joins TRBV20-1 and TRBJ2-3; TRBD2 agrees at 7 bases. J gave up 0 bases and V 3 bases, and 3 bases lay outside the gene matches. Germline V CDR1 and CDR2: DFQATT, SNEGSKA (reference sequence). This CDR3 has 14 amino acids. CDR3 sequence: CSASGRGSTDTQYF. DNA for the CDR3: TGCAGTGCTAGTGGGCGGGGGAGCACAGATACGCAGTATTTT.

CDR3 loop: CSARDYQETQYF. CDR3 DNA sequence: TGCAGTGCTCGGGACTACCAAGAGACCCAGTACTTC. This sequence joins TRBV20-1 and TRBJ2-5; a possible D gene is TRBD2 (6 bases). Trimming removed 5 bases from V and 0 bases from J, with 7 bases in between. The germline V gene has CDR1 DFQATT and CDR2 SNEGSKA (reference sequence). The CDR3 has 12 amino acids.

V and J are TRBV20-1 and TRBJ2-2; no clear D. Trimming shortened V by 4 bases and J by 4 bases, and 13 bases separated the two germline ends. This CDR3 contains 14 residues. Germline lookup yields CDR1 DFQATT and CDR2 SNEGSKA (reference sequence). The CDR3 DNA is TGCAGTGCTATTCTCCCAGCGTCCACCGGGGAGCTGTTTTTT. It is translated as CSAILPASTGELFF.

This clonotype was detected only a few times. This chain uses TRBV24-1 with TRBJ1-5; TRBD1 matches 8 bases. The ends lost 4 bases at V and 3 bases at J; junction bases unmatched: 7. Germline V lookup: CDR1 KGHDR, CDR2 SFDVKD. This CDR3 is built from 16 residues. The CDR3 bases are TGTGCCACCAGTGACCCGGGACAGGACTTCAATCAGCCCCAGCATTTT. Protein: CATSDPGQDFNQPQHF.

This clonotype showed up just a few times. The chain links TRBV30 to TRBJ1-1; D unresolved. Germline V CDR1 and CDR2: GTSNPN, SVGIG (reference sequence). V was pared by 2 bases and J by 0 bases, with 4 bases between. The CDR3 extends over 12 amino acids. Written as DNA, the CDR3 is TGTGCCTGGAGTAGGGTGAACACTGAAGCTTTCTTT. Amino acids: CAWSRVNTEAFF.

This clonotype was seen only once. The chain carries TRBV12-3 or TRBV12-4 and TRBJ2-1; 8 bases agree with TRBD1. The CDR3 sequence is 16 residues long. The V and J ends lost 3 bases and 7 bases, in that order; junction bases with no gene match: 11. The CDR3 DNA reads as TGTGCCAGCAGTTTCAGAGCAGGGACAGGATTGAATGAGCAGTTCTTC. It codes for CASSFRAGTGLNEQFF.

The chain links TRBV2 to TRBJ2-5, with a tentative D call TRBD2 (5 bases). Between the trimmed V and J ends, which lost 7 bases and 5 bases, there was a span of 17 bases. The CDR3 has 14 residues. Germline CDR1 is SNHLY and CDR2 is FYNNEI. CDR3 sequence reads: CASMRWESGETQYF. CDR3 DNA sequence: TGTGCCAGCATGAGGTGGGAGTCCGGGGAGACCCAGTACTTC.

The sample holds a few counts of this clonotype. This sequence joins TRBV7-9 and TRBJ1-2; D remains unclear. CDR1 is SEHNR and CDR2 is FQNEAQ in the germline V gene (reference sequence). Trimming pared 5 bases from V and 1 base from J, leaving 8 bases between. CDR3 length: 13 amino acids. CDR3 sequence: CASSRANNYGYTF. CDR3 DNA: TGTGCCAGCAGCCGGGCCAATAACTATGGCTACACCTTC.

The V call is TRBV23-1, the J call TRBJ2-7; D is perhaps TRBD1 (7 bases). TRBV23-1 is annotated as an ORF whose role is uncertain. The CDR3 runs 16 residues. Trimming left V 0 bases short and J 5 bases short, with 17 bases between. CDR3 amino acids: CASSQSTPGGLHEQYF. For the CDR3, the DNA is TGCGCCAGCAGTCAATCGACTCCAGGGGGACTCCACGAGCAGTACTTC.

This chain uses TRBV5-4 with TRBJ2-3; D gene ambiguous. V was pared by 0 bases and J by 1 base, with 3 bases between. Germline-derived CDR1 and CDR2 are SGHNT and YYREEE (reference sequence). The CDR3 consists of 13 residues. CDR3 loop: CASSLVGTDTQYF. CDR3 nucleotides: TGTGCCAGCAGCTTGGTGGGCACAGATACGCAGTATTTT.